This T cell receptor beta chain came from a study of cytomegalovirus exposure and HLA in healthy donors. Overall study context: Unique TCR beta sequences numbering approximately 100 million came from around 180 million T cells in an earlier analysis.

Despite likely unrecorded immune exposures, the donors were nominally healthy at the time of sampling. The PCR employed 60 Vbeta primers together with 13 Jbeta primers. Libraries were prepared by immunoSEQ multiplex PCR; TCRdb keeps only in-frame clonotypes and omits some of them. In the table there are 190,000 or so clones, 79% of which are singletons. Looked up from germline, CDR1 is SGDLS and CDR2 is YYNGEE. V shed 2 bases, J shed 5 bases, and the junction held 1 base outside the gene matches. This CDR3 spans 13 amino acids. Study outcomes and limitations: Another analysis was done later, and it associated fewer than 20,000 TCR beta sequences with HLA alleles at 0.05 false discovery rate. Further analysis was carried out later, and it showed several of the most significant clusters appearing linked to common viral pathogens.

Of note for this clone: The antigen remains unidentified.

The material sequenced was PBMCs. The sequence was collected from a girl aged 10-17 years in good health and CMV-seropositive. This chain connects TRBV9 to TRBJ1-5, with TRBD1 identical over 7 bases. The CDR3 is CASSVQGDQPQHF. CDR3 sequence (DNA): TGTGCCAGCAGCGTCCAGGGGGATCAGCCCCAGCATTTT. Together with reference TRBV9 and TRBJ1-5, the CDR3 gives the full variable domain: DSGVTQTPKHLITATGQRVTLRCSPRSGDLSVYWYQQSLDQGLQFLIQYYNGEERAKGNILERFSAQQFPDLHSELNLSSLELGDSALYFCASSVQGDQPQHFGDGTRLSIL.